This TCR beta chain was found in a study of blood T cells in healthy people across ages. Study information: Per two T cells, about one barcoded beta molecule was captured through template switching.

This clonotype was counted only a few times. For the second PCR, which ran for about 6 to 11 cycles, a sample-barcoded 5' primer and a J-beta primer mix were used. Researchers report that each sample yielded at least 2.5 million CDR3-containing paired-end reads. TCRdb re-analysed the 5' RACE reads in MiXCR, keeping a single row per CDR3 protein. The table has about 1 million distinct CDR3 sequences, over 35% seen once; the top ten hold under 20%. The V end lost 2 bases, the J end lost 7 bases, and 24 bases lay between the germline ends. CDR3 length: 17 amino acids. CDR1 is LNHNV and CDR2 is YYDKDF in the germline V gene (reference sequence).

This sequence was found in a woman in her fifties or sixties in good health. The chain recombines TRBV15 with TRBJ2-7, with D tentatively TRBD1 (6 bases). The specimen was blood. DNA for the CDR3: TGTGCCACCAGCAGACTCATCGGACAGTTGGGGGTGCGAGAGCAGTACTTC. This encodes CATSRLIGQLGVREQYF.